The TCR beta chain under discussion was sequenced for a study of shared clonotypes between healthy human individuals. General study points: Compared with memory subsets, naive subsets generally had larger estimated richness.

CD4+ cells underwent separation, giving CD45RA+ naive and CD45RA-negative memory subsets. A remark on this clone: Its cognate antigen is unknown. Distinct nucleotide sequences in the sample also encode this CDR3.

Original data processing: ImmunoSEQ output held junction-only sequences without quality scores, so filtering differed. The data were produced by immunoSEQ multiplex PCR, yet TCRdb's version contains in-frame clones alone and is incomplete. V and J calls and clone size are copied from that table; D and trimming were computed from the DNA. The repertoire holds fewer than 3 million clones, with just under 95% as singletons. V lost 1 base and J lost 0, with 6 bases in between. The germline V gene encodes CDR1 SQVTM and CDR2 ANQGSEA. The CDR3 extends over 13 amino acids. The TCR comes from a man in his late teens or twenties in good health. Some clones in this sample may be carry-over from other donors' samples. Sequenced input: naive CD4+ T cells from PBMCs. Subset defined: CD45RA+ positively selected. The V and J genes are TRBV29-1 and TRBJ1-2; possible D gene TRBD1, 5 bases. The CDR3 loop reads CSVEGGTNYGYTF. Here the CDR3 DNA reads TGCAGCGTTGAAGGGGGCACTAACTATGGCTACACCTTC.